The entry below describes one TCR beta chain. The antigen remains unidentified. The germline gives CDR1 MNHNY, CDR2 SVGAGI (reference sequence). V gave up 7 bases and J gave up 0 bases, with 16 bases separating them. This CDR3 region has 16 residues. The data were obtained in a study of long-term antiretroviral therapy in people with HIV. PBMC samples from each donor numbered at least one pre-ART and at least two post-ART. General study points: Transplant-donor-level diversity was not reached after ART, though diversity increased.

With survey level as its setting, the immunoSEQ assay was v3.0. The table came from immunoSEQ multiplex PCR; TCRdb's copy has only in-frame clones and leaves some out. The table has about 29,000 clones, approximately 78% seen once; the top ten hold about 10%. The sequence was collected from a man between 18 and 35 years old with HIV. The chain couples TRBV6-6 to TRBJ1-3; D is unresolved. This specimen consisted of unsorted PBMCs, obtained 1.5 years before starting antiretroviral therapy. CDR3 amino acids: CASIRPQASSGNTIYF. The CDR3 DNA follows: TGTGCCAGCATCCGACCGCAGGCGAGCTCTGGAAACACCATATATTTT.